This record covers a single T cell receptor beta chain. The antigen is not known. Assay used: immunoSEQ multiplex PCR; TCRdb lists only in-frame clones, some missing. The table includes 25,000 to 35,000 clones, 85% detected once. Frozen-stored PBMCs produced about 2 micrograms of genomic DNA for TCR beta libraries. V lost 4 bases and J lost 4; bases outside the gene matches: 5. From germline, CDR1 is SGHVS and CDR2 FQNEAQ. The CDR3 sequence is 14 residues long. This specimen belongs to a study of cytotoxic CD8 clonotypes in ibrutinib-treated CLL. Study information: Samples showed on average roughly 260,000 productive templates and around 94,000 productive rearrangements. Study-level findings and limits: Baseline levels of clonality went above those of age-matched healthy donors and moved with circulating CD8+ T-cell counts.

The sequencing used PBMCs, collected after 24 months of ibrutinib treatment. This rearrangement joins TRBV7-8 to TRBJ1-1; 8 bases map to TRBD1. The clonotype comes from a human donor with chronic lymphocytic leukemia. CDR3: CASSSDRVGTEAFF. The CDR3 coding sequence is TGTGCCAGCAGCTCGGACAGGGTGGGCACTGAAGCTTTCTTT.